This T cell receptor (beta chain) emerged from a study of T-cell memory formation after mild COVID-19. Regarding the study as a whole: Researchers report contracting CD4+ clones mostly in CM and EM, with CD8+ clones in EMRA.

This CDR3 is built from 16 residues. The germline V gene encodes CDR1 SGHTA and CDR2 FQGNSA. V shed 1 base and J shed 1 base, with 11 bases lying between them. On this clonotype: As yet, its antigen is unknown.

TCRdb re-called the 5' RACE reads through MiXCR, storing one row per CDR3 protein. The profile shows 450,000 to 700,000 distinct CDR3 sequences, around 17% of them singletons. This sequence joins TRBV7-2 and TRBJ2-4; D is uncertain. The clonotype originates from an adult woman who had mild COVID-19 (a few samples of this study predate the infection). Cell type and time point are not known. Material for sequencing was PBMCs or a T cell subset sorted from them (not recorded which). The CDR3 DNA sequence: TGTGCCAGCAGCTTAGTAGGTTTCCAGGCCAAAAACATTCAGTACTTC. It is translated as CASSLVGFQAKNIQYF. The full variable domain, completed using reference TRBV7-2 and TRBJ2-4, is GAGVSQSPSNKVTEKGKDVELRCDPISGHTALYWYRQSLGQGLEFLIYFQGNSAPDKSGLPSDRFSAERTGGSVSTLTIQRTQQEDSAVYLCASSLVGFQAKNIQYFGAGTRLSVL.